The 6 T cell receptor beta chains reported below all come from one sample, sequenced in a study of T cell clonality in common variable immunodeficiency. Clones were read by immunoSEQ multiplex PCR, and TCRdb kept only the in-frame ones, dropping some. The sample is made up of 30,000 to 40,000 clones, none counted only once. The sample taken for sequencing was peripheral blood mononuclear cells. These receptors were collected from a person aged 18 to 75 in good health.

This clone was picked up a small number of times. The read is 3 residues too short to cover the CDR3 end, so that end is filled in from the germline J gene. This chain uses TRBV2 with TRBJ1-4; TRBD1 matches 7 bases. This CDR3 is built from 15 residues. The V gene's germline CDR1 is SNHLY and CDR2 FYNNEI. The CDR3 sequence is CASSEEGQVNSPLFF. CDR3 DNA, as far as it was read: TGTGCCAGCAGTGAAGAAGGACAGGTGAATTCACCA. Based on the CDR3 plus reference TRBV2 and TRBJ1-4, the full variable domain is EPEVTQTPSHQVTQMGQEVILRCVPISNHLYFYWYRQILGQKVEFLVSFYNNEISEKSEIFDDQFSVERPDGSNFTLKIRSTKLEDSAMYFCASSEEGQVNSPLFFGSGTQLSVL.

This clone occurred many times. With the read ending 3 residues before the CDR3 end, the germline J gene is used to fill in that end. The genes are TRBV29-1 and TRBJ2-1; 7 bases align to TRBD2. Trimming cost V 0 bases and J 8 bases; bases outside gene matches: 7. Germline CDR1 SQVTM, CDR2 ANQGSEA. This CDR3 spans 14 amino acids. CDR3 bases read: TGCAGCGTTGAAGATCGGGGGGTAGTAGATGAG. Its protein is CSVEDRGVVDE. In full, the CDR3 reads CSVEDRGVVDEQFF.

There are many counts of this clone. The DNA ends 3 residues before the CDR3 does, and the rest of the CDR3 is filled in from the germline J gene. V is TRBV18 and J is TRBJ1-4, with 7 bases identical to TRBD1. The junction had 14 bases not matched to a gene; V was cut back by 6 bases and J by 7 bases. This CDR3 is 16 amino acids long. The germline V gene encodes CDR1 KGHSH and CDR2 LQKENI. The CDR3 bases that were read are TGTGCCAGCTCCCTCCGGAGGGGGCAGGGTAGTGAAAAA. Protein: CASSLRRGQGSEK. In full, the CDR3 is CASSLRRGQGSEKLFF.

A note on this clone: The read terminates 3 residues before the CDR3 end, so the remaining end is supplied by the germline J gene. This chain uses TRBV30 with TRBJ1-5; D is undetermined. Germline CDR1 is GTSNPN and CDR2 is SVGIG (reference sequence). CDR3 length equals 13 residues. CDR3: CAWTGPAADPQHF. The CDR3 bases that were read are TGTGCCTGGACCGGACCAGCGGCAGATCCC. Based on the CDR3 plus reference TRBV30 and TRBJ1-5, the full variable domain is SQTIHQWPATLVQPVGSPLSLECTVEGTSNPNLYWYRQAAGRGLQLLFYSVGIGQISSEVPQNLSASRPQDRQFILSSKKLLLSDSGFYLCAWTGPAADPQHFGDGTRLSIL.

This clone was seen repeatedly, ten times or more. A read error may explain this, as a much larger clone is one base away. The observed sequence ends 3 residues before the CDR3 terminus, with the missing tail filled in from the germline J gene. V gene TRBV4-1 combines with J gene TRBJ1-4; D is perhaps TRBD1 (5 bases). There are 18 residues in the CDR3. From germline, CDR1 is MGHRA and CDR2 YSYEKL. The CDR3 bases that were read are TGCGCCAGCAGCCACAAGACTAGCGGGAGGTCTGGGGCCAACGTA. As protein: CASSHKTSGRSGANV. The entire CDR3 protein reads CASSHKTSGRSGANVLFF.

This clone was seen many times. The observed sequence ends 3 residues before the CDR3 terminus, with the missing tail filled in from the germline J gene. This sequence joins TRBV19 and TRBJ2-3; TRBD1 is a possible D gene (6 bases). The CDR3 spans 13 residues. The germline V and J ends were trimmed by 6 bases and 5 bases, with 12 bases remaining between them. From germline, CDR1 is LNHDA and CDR2 SQIVND (reference sequence). The covered CDR3 bases are TGTGCCAGTAGCCTTGGACAGCTAGATACG. It encodes CASSLGQLDT. The entire CDR3 sequence reads CASSLGQLDTQYF. Full variable domain (missing parts from reference TRBV19 and TRBJ2-3): DGGITQSPKYLFRKEGQNVTLSCEQNLNHDAMYWYRQDPGQGLRLIYYSQIVNDFQKGDIAEGYSVSREKKESFPLTVTSAQKNPTAFYLCASSLGQLDTQYFGPGTRLTVL.